The next 22 T cell receptor beta chains were all read from a single sample in a study of siplizumab effects on memory and regulatory T cells. Sequenced by immunoSEQ multiplex PCR; TCRdb stores in-frame clones only, minus some. The sample records tens of thousands of clones, about 95% being singletons. What was sequenced was CD8+ T cells sorted from blood. Receptors originate from a human donor in good health.

V usage is TRBV11-2 and J usage is TRBJ2-7, with 7 bases that match TRBD2. Germline V lookup: CDR1 SGHAT, CDR2 FQNNGV. This CDR3 is built from 14 residues. After removal of 3 bases from V and 5 bases from J, the junction contained 7 bases not matched to a gene. In nucleotides, the CDR3 is TGTGCCAGCAGCTTCGGGGACTACTTGAACGAGCAGTACTTC. It specifies CASSFGDYLNEQYF.

The chain couples TRBV7-8 to TRBJ1-2; possible D gene TRBD1, 6 bases. V lost 1 base, J lost 1 base, and 13 bases lay in between. Per germline, CDR1 SGHVS and CDR2 FQNEAQ. This CDR3 is 16 amino acids long. The CDR3 DNA reads as TGTGCCAGCAGCTTAGTTGGCAGGGGAGTTAACTATGGCTACACCTTC. Translated: CASSLVGRGVNYGYTF.

The chain has TRBV7-6 and TRBJ2-2; TRBD2 might be the D (6 bases). The CDR3 runs to 15 residues. Looked up from germline, CDR1 is SGHVS and CDR2 is FNYEAQ. V lost 3 bases and J 3 bases, leaving 11 bases between the germline ends. In nucleotides, the CDR3 is TGTGCCAGCAGCTTTACCGGGACTCACACCGGGGAGCTGTTTTTT. It yields the protein CASSFTGTHTGELFF.

This clone came up once. The V gene is TRBV9, the J gene TRBJ2-3; TRBD1 aligns across 7 bases. The CDR3 totals 14 residues. V trimming: 4 bases; J trimming: 1 base; junction bases outside the gene matches: 3. The germline V gene has CDR1 SGDLS and CDR2 YYNGEE. The CDR3 region has the DNA TGTGCCAGCAGCCCAGGGACAGGCACAGATACGCAGTATTTT. This encodes CASSPGTGTDTQYF.

J is TRBJ1-3 and V is TRBV7-9, with 7 bases fitting TRBD1. The CDR3 has 14 residues. The trim removed 1 base at V and 4 bases at J, leaving 1 base unmatched. The germline V gene encodes CDR1 SEHNR and CDR2 FQNEAQ (reference sequence). CDR3 in amino acids: CASSLGQGGNTIYF. CDR3 bases: TGTGCCAGCAGCTTAGGACAGGGAGGAAACACCATATATTTT.

This clone was counted once. This sequence joins TRBV6-6 and TRBJ2-7, with 9 bases aligning to TRBD1. This CDR3 is 14 amino acids long. Germline V gene lookup returns CDR1 MNHNY and CDR2 SVGAGI (reference sequence). After removal of 5 bases from V and 7 bases from J, the junction contained 9 bases not matched to a gene. The CDR3 coding sequence is TGTGCCAGCAGTCCCCGGGACAGGGCTGATGAGCAGTACTTC. Translating it yields CASSPRDRADEQYF.

The V call is TRBV10-2, the J call TRBJ2-2; 7 bases are a match to TRBD2. From germline, CDR1 is WSHSY and CDR2 SAAADI. J lost 7 bases, V lost 8 bases, and 10 bases had no gene match. The CDR3 has 14 residues. The CDR3 reads CASRGREIYGELFF. CDR3 coding DNA: TGCGCCAGCCGCGGGCGGGAGATTTACGGGGAGCTGTTTTTT.

J is TRBJ1-3 and V is TRBV9, with a possible D match to TRBD1 (5 bases). Trimming removed 4 bases at V and 3 bases at J, with 14 bases between. The germline CDR1 and CDR2 sequences are SGDLS and YYNGEE. CDR3 size: 15 residues. The CDR3 sequence is CASSPPGAYGNTIYF. Here the CDR3 DNA reads TGTGCCAGCAGCCCCCCCGGGGCTTATGGAAACACCATATATTTT. Based on the CDR3 plus reference TRBV9 and TRBJ1-3, the full variable domain is DSGVTQTPKHLITATGQRVTLRCSPRSGDLSVYWYQQSLDQGLQFLIQYYNGEERAKGNILERFSAQQFPDLHSELNLSSLELGDSALYFCASSPPGAYGNTIYFGEGSWLTVV.

The V and J genes are TRBV5-4 and TRBJ2-7, with D perhaps TRBD2 (6 bases). Germline V gene sequence: CDR1 SGHNT, CDR2 YYREEE (reference sequence). Trimming pared 5 bases from V and 0 bases from J, leaving 15 bases between. This CDR3 is built from 15 residues. The CDR3 coding sequence is TGTGCCAGCAGGGGAGGACCTCGGAGCTCCTACGAGCAGTACTTC. It specifies CASRGGPRSSYEQYF. Based on the CDR3 plus reference TRBV5-4 and TRBJ2-7, the full variable domain is ETGVTQSPTHLIKTRGQQVTLRCSSQSGHNTVSWYQQALGQGPQFIFQYYREEENGRGNFPPRFSGLQFPNYSSELNVNALELDDSALYLCASRGGPRSSYEQYFGPGTRLTVT.

The chain carries TRBV6-1 and TRBJ2-2; D perhaps matches TRBD2 (6 bases). CDR3 length equals 14 residues. Per the germline V gene, CDR1 is MNHNS and CDR2 is SASEGT. Between the trimmed V and J ends, which lost 0 bases and 4 bases, there was a span of 6 bases. In DNA form, the CDR3 reads TGTGCCAGCAGTGAAGCCGGGAGCACCGGGGAGCTGTTTTTT. Translation: CASSEAGSTGELFF.

This chain links TRBV5-1 with TRBJ1-2; D call uncertain. Per germline, CDR1 SGHRS and CDR2 YFSETQ. The CDR3 has 15 residues. With 4 bases removed from V and 8 bases from J, the gap between germline ends came to 21 bases. The CDR3 sequence: CASSHEIMRRDGYTF. Written as DNA, the CDR3 is TGCGCCAGCAGCCACGAAATAATGCGCCGCGACGGCTACACCTTC. The full variable domain, its missing parts supplied by reference TRBV5-1 and TRBJ1-2, is KAGVTQTPRYLIKTRGQQVTLSCSPISGHRSVSWYQQTPGQGLQFLFEYFSETQRNKGNFPGRFSGRQFSNSRSEMNVSTLELGDSALYLCASSHEIMRRDGYTFGSGTRLTVV.

V is TRBV27 and J is TRBJ2-3, with 8 bases aligning to TRBD1. The CDR3 spans 17 residues. With 6 bases clipped from V and 3 bases from J, the junction kept 14 bases outside the gene matches. Germline CDR1 and CDR2: MNHEY and SMNVEV (reference sequence). The CDR3 sequence: CASRLQAGGSFTDTQYF. The CDR3 DNA reads as TGTGCCAGCAGACTCCAGGCAGGGGGCTCGTTTACAGATACGCAGTATTTT.

This rearrangement joins TRBV5-6 to TRBJ2-5; D is possibly TRBD2 (5 bases). With 1 base removed from V and 4 bases from J, the gap between germline ends came to 11 bases. The length of the CDR3 is 14 residues. Germline V gene data show CDR1 as SGHDT and CDR2 as YYEEEE. The CDR3 loop reads CASSLRLAGETQYF. DNA for the CDR3: TGTGCCAGCAGCTTGAGGCTAGCAGGAGAGACCCAGTACTTC.

A single count supports this clone. The rearrangement uses TRBV11-2 and TRBJ2-7; tentatively, D is TRBD2 (5 bases). This CDR3 spans 16 amino acids. Trimming left V 6 bases short and J 4 bases short, with 22 bases between. The V gene's germline CDR1 is SGHAT and CDR2 FQNNGV. The CDR3 protein is CASSNDTSPVGYEQYF. DNA of the CDR3: TGTGCCAGCAGTAACGACACTAGTCCCGTAGGGTACGAGCAGTACTTC.

The chain links TRBV5-6 to TRBJ1-5; D unclear. This CDR3 has 14 residues. Between the trimmed V and J ends, which lost 6 bases and 3 bases, there was a span of 13 bases. Per the germline V gene, CDR1 is SGHDT and CDR2 is YYEEEE. The CDR3 sequence: CASTRTGDNQPQHF. CDR3 DNA: TGTGCCAGCACAAGAACCGGGGACAATCAGCCCCAGCATTTT.

This sequence joins TRBV27 and TRBJ2-3; no clear D gene. The V end was cut by 2 bases, the J end by 0 bases, with 12 bases between. The CDR3 spans 16 residues. The germline CDR1 and CDR2 sequences are MNHEY and SMNVEV (reference sequence). CDR3 residues: CASSLLPPTSTDTQYF. Here the CDR3 DNA reads TGTGCCAGCAGTTTACTTCCCCCGACTAGCACAGATACGCAGTATTTT.

This clone was seen only once. The chain recombines TRBV5-4 with TRBJ2-7; possible D gene TRBD1, 5 bases. Trimming removed 0 bases from V and 0 bases from J, with 10 bases in between. The CDR3 runs to 15 residues. The germline V gene encodes CDR1 SGHNT and CDR2 YYREEE (reference sequence). This chain's CDR3 is CASSLEGQSSYEQYF. For the CDR3, the DNA is TGTGCCAGCAGCTTGGAGGGGCAGAGCTCCTACGAGCAGTACTTC.

This chain uses TRBV12-2 with TRBJ2-5; the tabulated D call, TRBD2, remains unverified against the DNA. TRBV12-2 is recorded as a pseudogene. The CDR3 is 15 residues long. CDR3 nucleotide sequence: TGTGCAAGTCGCTTAGTATCCCTAGGCGAAGAGACCCAGTACTTC. It translates to CASRLVSLGEETQYF.

This rearrangement joins TRBV19 to TRBJ2-7; 11 bases are shared with TRBD2. Unmatched junction bases numbered 16, after V lost 3 bases and J lost 6 bases. This CDR3 contains 18 residues. Germline assignment: CDR1 LNHDA and CDR2 SQIVND (reference sequence). This chain's CDR3 is CASSIALAGGSGNREQYF. CDR3 nucleotides: TGTGCCAGTAGTATTGCGCTAGCGGGAGGAAGTGGAAATCGCGAGCAGTACTTC. Variable domain in full (rest from reference TRBV19 and TRBJ2-7): DGGITQSPKYLFRKEGQNVTLSCEQNLNHDAMYWYRQDPGQGLRLIYYSQIVNDFQKGDIAEGYSVSREKKESFPLTVTSAQKNPTAFYLCASSIALAGGSGNREQYFGPGTRLTVT.

J is TRBJ2-7 and V is TRBV28, with D perhaps being TRBD1 or TRBD2 (5 bases each). CDR1 MDHEN and CDR2 SYDVKM come from the germline V gene. V lost 5 bases and J lost 2, with 13 bases in between. The length of the CDR3 is 14 residues. CDR3 sequence reads: CASSLQGRTYEQYF. CDR3 DNA sequence: TGTGCCAGCAGTCTTCAGGGACGAACCTACGAGCAGTACTTC.

This chain connects TRBV4-1 to TRBJ1-1; the D gene is possibly TRBD1 (6 bases). The CDR3 has 16 amino acids. Germline V lookup: CDR1 MGHRA, CDR2 YSYEKL. The V and J ends lost 3 bases and 3 bases respectively, with 17 bases between them. For the CDR3, the DNA is TGCGCCAGCAGCCACAGGACAGCGAGAGGGGACACTGAAGCTTTCTTT. Translating gives CASSHRTARGDTEAFF.

CDR3 bases: TGTGCCAGCAGCTCAACCGGGTCGAACACCGGGGAGCTGTTTTTT. It yields the protein CASSSTGSNTGELFF. The chain combines TRBV7-3 with TRBJ2-2; D gene ambiguous. The germline CDR1 and CDR2 sequences are SGHTA and FQGTGA. With 4 bases removed from V and 0 bases from J, the gap between germline ends came to 9 bases. This CDR3 region has 15 residues.